Below are 22 T cell receptor beta chains sequenced from a single sample in a study of identical twins. TCRdb reprocessed the 5' RACE reads with MiXCR, giving one entry per CDR3 protein. The data show approximately 230,000 distinct CDR3 sequences, 5% to 7% seen once. The same data also went into a second study, on T cells expressing NK-cell markers.

Material: CD8+ T cells sorted from blood. Receptors originate from a young woman in good health.

This chain connects TRBV6-1 to TRBJ1-1, with a possible D match to TRBD1 (5 bases). V was shortened by 6 bases and J by 0 bases, with 8 bases between the two germline ends. The CDR3 sequence is 13 residues long. Germline V gives CDR1 MNHNS, CDR2 SASEGT. CDR3 DNA sequence: TGTGCCAGCAGGGGGCTCATGAACACTGAAGCTTTCTTT. It translates to CASRGLMNTEAFF.

This chain connects TRBV27 to TRBJ2-1; D is ambiguous. This CDR3 region has 13 residues. Germline V gene sequence: CDR1 MNHEY, CDR2 SMNVEV (reference sequence). Trimming cost V 6 bases and J 10 bases, with 16 bases left between them. This CDR3 reads CASRIFLGGEQFF. In DNA, the CDR3 is TGTGCCAGCAGGATCTTTCTCGGTGGAGAGCAGTTCTTC.

This clonotype was detected many times. The chain couples TRBV20-1 to TRBJ1-1; TRBD1 aligns across 7 bases. This CDR3 has 14 amino acids. The germline CDR1 and CDR2 sequences are DFQATT and SNEGSKA (reference sequence). Trimming removed 3 bases from V and 4 bases from J; junction bases left unmatched: 8. The CDR3 bases are TGCAGTGCTAGTGACAGGGCGGGTGGCACTGAAGCTTTCTTT. It translates to CSASDRAGGTEAFF.

There are many counts of this clonotype. This rearrangement joins TRBV20-1 to TRBJ2-1; D gene uncertain. Looked up from germline, CDR1 is DFQATT and CDR2 is SNEGSKA (reference sequence). The CDR3 spans 13 residues. Between the trimmed V and J ends, which lost 5 bases and 2 bases, there was a span of 10 bases. The CDR3 reads CSASHRAYNEQFF. CDR3 coding DNA: TGCAGTGCTTCCCACCGGGCCTACAATGAGCAGTTCTTC.

This chain connects TRBV6-5 to TRBJ2-6; 7 bases fit TRBD1. Unmatched junction bases numbered 12, after V lost 0 bases and J lost 4 bases. Germline V CDR1 and CDR2: MNHEY, SVGAGI. CDR3 length equals 19 residues. CDR3 sequence (DNA): TGTGCCAGCAGTTACTCGGGTGAAGAGGGGGCGCGCGGGGCCAACGTCCTGACTTTC. Translating gives CASSYSGEEGARGANVLTF.

This clonotype was picked up a small number of times. The genes are TRBV12-3 or TRBV12-4 and TRBJ2-5; D gene ambiguous. The CDR3 covers 13 residues. V dropped 4 bases and J dropped 2 bases, with 8 bases sitting between them. The CDR3 is CASSSWRQETQYF. The CDR3 DNA sequence: TGTGCCAGCAGTTCCTGGCGGCAAGAGACCCAGTACTTC.

The CDR3 sequence is CSASSSGRTYEQYF. The DNA for the CDR3 is TGCAGTGCTAGCTCTAGCGGACGGACCTACGAGCAGTACTTC. V gene TRBV20-1 combines with J gene TRBJ2-7, with 7 bases that match TRBD2. Germline lookup yields CDR1 DFQATT and CDR2 SNEGSKA (reference sequence). The V gene end was trimmed by 3 bases and the J gene end by 2 bases; junction bases not matched to a gene: 7. This CDR3 region has 14 residues.

The CDR3 protein is CASSGPPSYEQYF. The CDR3 DNA reads as TGCGCCAGCAGCGGTCCCCCGAGCTACGAGCAGTACTTC. The chain employs TRBV5-1 and TRBJ2-7; unclear D gene. The CDR3 consists of 13 residues. V dropped 4 bases and J dropped 3 bases, with 11 bases sitting between them. Germline V gene lookup returns CDR1 SGHRS and CDR2 YFSETQ.

This chain connects TRBV27 to TRBJ2-4; a weak D match, TRBD2 (7 bases). Trimming pared 5 bases from V and 9 bases from J, leaving 20 bases between. Germline V gene data show CDR1 as MNHEY and CDR2 as SMNVEV (reference sequence). The CDR3 is 15 amino acids. Here the CDR3 DNA reads TGTGCCAGCAGTCCCCTGGCGGGGGCGCAGAGCATTCAGTACTTC. Protein product: CASSPLAGAQSIQYF.

This clonotype was seen a few times. The gene calls are TRBV7-6 and TRBJ2-7, with D perhaps being TRBD1 or TRBD2 (5 bases each). Germline CDR1 reads SGHVS; CDR2 reads FNYEAQ. V lost 3 bases and J lost 2, with 17 bases in between. The CDR3 length is 16 residues. CDR3 amino acids: CASSFGAPGTTYEQYF. The CDR3 region has the DNA TGTGCCAGCAGCTTTGGGGCCCCCGGGACCACCTACGAGCAGTACTTC. Full variable domain (rest looked up from reference TRBV7-6 and TRBJ2-7): GAGVSQSPRYKVTKRGQDVALRCDPISGHVSLYWYRQALGQGPEFLTYFNYEAQQDKSGLPNDRFSAERPEGSISTLTIQRTEQRDSAMYRCASSFGAPGTTYEQYFGPGTRLTVT.

The chain carries TRBV10-3 and TRBJ2-1, with D possibly TRBD2 on 6 matching bases. CDR3 length: 17 residues. V was shortened by 1 base and J by 6 bases, with 19 bases between the two germline ends. Germline CDR1 ENHRY, CDR2 SYGVKD. The CDR3 nucleotides read TGTGCCATCAGTGAGTTGGTAACTAGCTATCTAGGCAATGAGCAGTTCTTC. Encoded protein: CAISELVTSYLGNEQFF.

In its sample, this clonotype was seen a few times. The CDR3 protein is CASSHATGDHGEKLFF. The DNA of the CDR3 is TGCGCCAGCAGCCACGCGACAGGGGACCACGGCGAAAAACTGTTTTTT. The chain employs TRBV4-3 and TRBJ1-4; 8 bases map to TRBD1. In germline, CDR1 is LGHNA, CDR2 YSLEER. The CDR3 spans 16 residues. V shed 3 bases and J 8 bases; nucleotides not matched to a gene: 11.

This chain uses TRBV11-2 with TRBJ2-7; D is ambiguous. Deletions cut 1 base from V and 3 bases from J, with 7 bases between. The CDR3 spans 13 residues. CDR1 and CDR2 (germline): SGHAT, FQNNGV. The CDR3 coding sequence is TGTGCCAGCAGCTTAGTAGGGAACTACGAGCAGTACTTC. Translating gives CASSLVGNYEQYF.

This clonotype was recorded at least ten times. The chain joins TRBV6-2 or TRBV6-3 to TRBJ2-1, with 7 bases matching TRBD2. The J segment lost 3 bases and the V segment lost 5 bases, leaving 7 bases of the junction unmatched. This CDR3 spans 15 amino acids. The germline V gene encodes CDR1 MNHEY and CDR2 SVGEGT. CDR3 region: CASSLRLADYNEQFF. Written as DNA, the CDR3 is TGTGCCAGCAGTCTCCGCCTAGCGGACTACAATGAGCAGTTCTTC.

This clonotype was recorded many times. V gene TRBV20-1 combines with J gene TRBJ2-2, with 7 bases fitting TRBD2. J was trimmed by 3 bases and V by 0 bases; bases with no gene match: 10. Per germline, CDR1 DFQATT and CDR2 SNEGSKA (reference sequence). The CDR3 loop spans 17 amino acids. The CDR3 DNA follows: TGCAGTGCTAGAGATCGTCTATCTAGCGGTGACACCGGGGAGCTGTTTTTT. Its translation is CSARDRLSSGDTGELFF.

This clonotype has just a few counts. This CDR3 is CSASGPYNEQFF. CDR3 nucleotide sequence: TGCAGTGCTAGCGGCCCCTACAATGAGCAGTTCTTC. The chain recombines TRBV20-1 with TRBJ2-1; D is undetermined. Trimming left V 3 bases short and J 2 bases short, with 5 bases between. The CDR3 has 12 amino acids. Germline V gives CDR1 DFQATT, CDR2 SNEGSKA (reference sequence).

The chain joins TRBV9 to TRBJ2-1, with 8 bases that match TRBD2. This CDR3 comprises 14 residues. The germline CDR1 and CDR2 sequences are SGDLS and YYNGEE. J was trimmed by 10 bases and V by 0 bases; bases with no gene match: 6. CDR3 residues: CASSVAGGPGEQFF. The CDR3, as DNA: TGTGCCAGCAGCGTAGCGGGAGGGCCGGGGGAGCAGTTCTTC.

The J gene is TRBJ2-1, the V gene TRBV7-6, with 12 bases lining up with TRBD2. Germline trimming cut 3 bases from V and 3 bases from J; bases unmatched to any gene: 6. This CDR3 spans 17 amino acids. CDR1 is SGHVS and CDR2 is FNYEAQ in the germline V gene. The CDR3 loop reads CASSFGASGGDYNEQFF. In DNA form, the CDR3 reads TGTGCCAGCAGCTTTGGGGCTAGCGGGGGGGACTACAATGAGCAGTTCTTC.

There are many counts of this clonotype. The chain recombines TRBV7-9 with TRBJ2-5; 7 bases align to TRBD1. The CDR3 is made up of 15 amino acids. Germline V gives CDR1 SEHNR, CDR2 FQNEAQ (reference sequence). Trimming removed 5 bases from V and 4 bases from J; junction bases left unmatched: 10. As DNA, the CDR3 is TGTGCCAGCAGCACTGGGACAGCCTCGGGAGAGACCCAGTACTTC. Translated: CASSTGTASGETQYF.

This clonotype was found a few times. DNA for the CDR3: TGCAGTGCTATGTCGGGGCGGGGGAGGTCCTACGAGCAGTACTTC. As protein: CSAMSGRGRSYEQYF. This sequence joins TRBV20-1 and TRBJ2-7; 7 nucleotides match TRBD2. Trimming at V came to 4 bases and at J to 1 base, leaving 10 bases not matched to a gene. The CDR3 is 15 amino acids. Per germline, CDR1 DFQATT and CDR2 SNEGSKA (reference sequence).

This clonotype was recorded many times. CDR3 DNA: TGCGCCAGCAGTGTTGGCATCTCCTACAATGAGCAGTTCTTC. Residues: CASSVGISYNEQFF. The chain combines TRBV10-1 with TRBJ2-1; no clear D gene. Germline V CDR1 and CDR2: WNHNN, SYGVQD (reference sequence). V was cut by 4 bases and J by 0 bases, with 7 bases left in between. The CDR3 is 14 residues long.

This rearrangement joins TRBV4-2 to TRBJ1-1, with D maybe TRBD1 (6 bases). CDR3 length: 15 residues. V dropped 3 bases and J dropped 0 bases, with 11 bases sitting between them. In germline, CDR1 is LGHNA, CDR2 YNFKEQ. The CDR3 region has the DNA TGTGCCAGCAGCCACAACAGGGTAATGAACACTGAAGCTTTCTTT. Its translation is CASSHNRVMNTEAFF.